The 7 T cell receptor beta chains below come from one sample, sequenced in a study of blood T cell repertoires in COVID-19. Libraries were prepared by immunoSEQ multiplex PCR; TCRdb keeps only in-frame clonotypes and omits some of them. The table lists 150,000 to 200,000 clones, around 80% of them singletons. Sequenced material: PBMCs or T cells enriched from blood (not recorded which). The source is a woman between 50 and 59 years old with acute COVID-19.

CDR3 nucleotide sequence: TGCAGCGTTGAATATCGGAACACTGAAGCTTTCTTT. As protein: CSVEYRNTEAFF. This chain uses TRBV29-1 with TRBJ1-1; D remains ambiguous. CDR1 is SQVTM and CDR2 is ANQGSEA in the germline V gene. Trimming stripped 2 bases from V and 1 base from J, with 5 bases between. The CDR3 spans 12 residues.

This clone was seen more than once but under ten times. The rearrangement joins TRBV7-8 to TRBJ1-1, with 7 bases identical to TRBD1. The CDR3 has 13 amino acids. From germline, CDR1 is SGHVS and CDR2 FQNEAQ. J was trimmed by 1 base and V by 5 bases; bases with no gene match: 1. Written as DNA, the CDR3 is TGTGCCAGCAGCCGACAGGGGAACACTGAAGCTTTCTTT. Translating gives CASSRQGNTEAFF.

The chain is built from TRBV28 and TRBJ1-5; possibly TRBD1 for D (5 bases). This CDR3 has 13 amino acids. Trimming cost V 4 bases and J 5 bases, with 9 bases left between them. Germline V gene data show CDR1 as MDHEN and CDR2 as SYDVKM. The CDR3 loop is CASSSQGYQPQHF. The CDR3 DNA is TGTGCCAGCAGTTCCCAGGGTTATCAGCCCCAGCATTTT.

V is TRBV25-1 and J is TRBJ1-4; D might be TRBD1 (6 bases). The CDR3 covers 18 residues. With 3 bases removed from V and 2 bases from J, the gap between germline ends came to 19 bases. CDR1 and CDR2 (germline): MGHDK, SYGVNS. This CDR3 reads CASSDGTGSTVTNEKLFF. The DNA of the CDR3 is TGTGCCAGCAGTGATGGCACAGGGTCGACGGTTACTAATGAAAAACTGTTTTTT.

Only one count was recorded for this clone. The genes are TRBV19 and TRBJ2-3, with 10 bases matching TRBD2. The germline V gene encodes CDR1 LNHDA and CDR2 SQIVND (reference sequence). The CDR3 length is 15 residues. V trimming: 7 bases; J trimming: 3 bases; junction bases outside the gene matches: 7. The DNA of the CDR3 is TGTGCCAGTATAGATGAGCGGGGGGGGACAGATACGCAGTATTTT. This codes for CASIDERGGTDTQYF.

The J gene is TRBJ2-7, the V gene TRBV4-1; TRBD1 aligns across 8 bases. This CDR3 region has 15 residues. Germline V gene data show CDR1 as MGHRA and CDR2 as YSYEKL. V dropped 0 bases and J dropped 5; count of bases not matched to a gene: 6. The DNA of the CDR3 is TGCGCCAGCAGCCAAGAAAAAGGACAGGGCCACGAGCAGTACGTC. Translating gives CASSQEKGQGHEQYV.

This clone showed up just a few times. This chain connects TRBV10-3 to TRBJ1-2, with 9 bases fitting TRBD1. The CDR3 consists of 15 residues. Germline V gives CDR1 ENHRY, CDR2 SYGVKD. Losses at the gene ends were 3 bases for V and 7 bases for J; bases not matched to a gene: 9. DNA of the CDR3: TGTGCCATCAGTGACCCTCCCACAGGGGGCTCTGGCTACACCTTC. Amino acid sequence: CAISDPPTGGSGYTF.